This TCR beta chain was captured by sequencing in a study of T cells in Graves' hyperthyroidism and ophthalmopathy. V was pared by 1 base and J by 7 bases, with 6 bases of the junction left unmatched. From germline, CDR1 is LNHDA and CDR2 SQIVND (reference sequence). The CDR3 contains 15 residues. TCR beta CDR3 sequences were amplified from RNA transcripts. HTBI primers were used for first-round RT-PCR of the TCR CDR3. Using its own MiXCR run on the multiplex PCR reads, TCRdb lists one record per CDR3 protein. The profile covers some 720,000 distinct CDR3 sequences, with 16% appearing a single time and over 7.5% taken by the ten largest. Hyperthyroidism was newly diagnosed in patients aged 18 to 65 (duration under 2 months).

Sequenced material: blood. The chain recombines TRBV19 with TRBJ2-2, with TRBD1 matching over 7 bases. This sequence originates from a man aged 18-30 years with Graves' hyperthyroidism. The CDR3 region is CASSIGLRGFGELFF. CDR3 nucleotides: TGTGCCAGTAGTATAGGGCTCAGGGGGTTCGGGGAGCTGTTTTTT.